The sequence of this T cell receptor (beta chain) was determined in a study of early T cells in non-severe SARS-CoV-2 infection. Study-level information: Sequenced material consisted of bulk RNA (from unsorted whole blood), and chains were unpaired.

This clonotype was counted only a few times. Its specificity is unknown. Researchers tagged individual cDNA molecules with unique molecular identifiers. TCRdb passed the 5' RACE reads through MiXCR, listing each CDR3 protein once. Seen here are roughly 55,000 distinct CDR3 sequences, under 15% observed once, and the top ten hold over 8%. Trimming removed 1 base from V and 1 base from J; junction bases left unmatched: 4. Germline V lookup: CDR1 DFQATT, CDR2 SNEGSKA (reference sequence). The CDR3 spans 15 residues. Study observations and caveats: In VDJdb matching, anti-spike CD8 responses were favored while private and CD4 specificities went missing.

This receptor was obtained from an adult who was a healthcare worker with PCR-confirmed SARS-CoV-2 infection or an uninfected control (not recorded which). The chain is built from TRBV20-1 and TRBJ1-1, with TRBD1 identical over 9 bases. Specimen: whole blood, collected at baseline. The CDR3 loop reads CSARAPGQGNTEAFF. CDR3 sequence (DNA): TGCAGTGCTAGAGCCCCGGGACAGGGGAACACTGAAGCTTTCTTT.